This T cell receptor (beta chain) was recorded in a study of human T cells and chemical hapten exposure. Indicated time point: patch test 1, 2 weeks after DPC sensitization. Treatment reported: therapeutic diphenylcyclopropenone sensitization with weekly scalp DPC. TCRdb fed the RACE reads into MiXCR, producing one record per CDR3 protein. The profile shows nearly 350,000 distinct CDR3 sequences, roughly 6.9% of them singletons. This TCR came from a woman aged 18-35 years with alopecia areata. Some clones in this sample may be carry-over from other donors' samples. The sequencing used whole blood, collected in connection with sensitization to the hapten diphenylcyclopropenone (DPC).

CDR3 residues: CASSQERGDLYNEQFF. DNA of the CDR3: TGTGCCAGCAGCCAAGAAAGGGGGGACTTATACAATGAGCAGTTCTTC. The rearrangement links TRBV3-1 to TRBJ2-1; either TRBD1 or TRBD2 may supply D (6 bases each). V lost 0 bases and J lost 4, with 13 bases in between. The CDR3 totals 16 residues. CDR1 LGHDT and CDR2 YNNKEL come from the germline V gene (reference sequence).